This T cell receptor beta chain originates from a study of lung T cells in sarcoidosis with Löfgren's syndrome. The V end was cut by 8 bases, the J end by 11 bases, with 13 bases between. The CDR3 runs to 12 residues. Germline V lookup: CDR1 MNHNS, CDR2 SASEGT. TCRdb re-analysed the reads in MiXCR, keeping a single row per CDR3 protein. This sample has 8,500 to 9,500 distinct CDR3 sequences, with approximately 21% found just once. Ten or more counts support this clonotype. The sequenced sample consisted of CD4+ T cells from bronchoalveolar lavage fluid. The chain has TRBV6-1 and TRBJ1-6; no firm D call. This TCR was sampled from a human donor with sarcoidosis (Löfgren's syndrome or another form), or a control subject (not recorded which). DNA for the CDR3: TGTGCCAGCCTGACGGGTTTCCCACCCCTCCACTTT. Amino acids: CASLTGFPPLHF.